The 30 T cell receptor beta chains below come from one sample, sequenced in a study of read filtering for tumor transcriptome and immune sequencing (dated by TCRdb to 2020 to 2022). Sequenced using an Illumina HiSeq 4000. The Immunoverse kit was used to build TCR libraries from about 430 ng RNA, with molecular barcoded adaptors covering alpha/delta and beta/gamma chains. Using fastp trimming at Q25 and MiXCR clonotype assembly, TCRdb reanalyzed the public sequencing data and kept in-frame beta chains. Rows are unified per CDR3 protein, each entry keeping the most common DNA and genes. This sample holds fewer than 25,000 distinct CDR3 sequences; under 25% were observed only once. Of the sample, around 49% is held by the ten largest clones. Sequenced: a population of CD138-negative cells sorted from bone marrow. Reading the label with the study, this specimen's cell subset or site is: bone marrow mononuclear cells depleted of CD138+ plasma/myeloma cells by negative magnetic selection. All receptors derive from a donor at least 40 years old with multiple myeloma.

This clonotype was picked up many times. This sequence joins TRBV7-2 and TRBJ2-2, with D tentatively TRBD1 (6 bases). V was shortened by 6 bases and J by 1 base, with 12 bases between the two germline ends. CDR1 is SGHTA, CDR2 FQGNSA, per germline. This CDR3 is 15 amino acids long. CDR3 amino acids: CASRRPGQNTGELFF. In DNA, the CDR3 is TGTGCCAGCAGACGTCCGGGACAGAACACCGGGGAGCTGTTTTTT.

This chain links TRBV7-2 with TRBJ1-5; D is ambiguous. The germline CDR1 and CDR2 sequences are SGHTA and FQGNSA. The CDR3 sequence is 15 residues long. Trimming removed 1 base at V and 4 bases at J, with 11 bases between. CDR3 DNA sequence: TGTGCCAGCAGCTTAGTATCACAGCAAAATCAGCCCCAGCATTTT. As protein: CASSLVSQQNQPQHF.

The CDR3 reads CASTPAEGVYEQYF. DNA for the CDR3: TGTGCCAGTACCCCCGCGGAGGGCGTCTACGAGCAGTACTTC. This chain uses TRBV19 with TRBJ2-7; perhaps TRBD2 as D (6 bases). The V end was cut by 7 bases, the J end by 3 bases, with 16 bases between. The CDR3 contains 14 residues. Germline loops: CDR1 LNHDA, CDR2 SQIVND (reference sequence).

This chain connects TRBV10-3 to TRBJ2-7; 7 nucleotides agree with TRBD1. The junction had 11 bases not matched to a gene; V was cut back by 10 bases and J by 5 bases. Germline V gene lookup returns CDR1 ENHRY and CDR2 SYGVKD. The CDR3 length is 13 residues. The CDR3 coding sequence is TGTGCCAGCCGCCCCTTCGACAGGGACGAGCAGTACTTC. Protein: CASRPFDRDEQYF.

At least ten counts were recorded for this clonotype. The gene calls are TRBV14 and TRBJ1-1; a weak D match, TRBD1 (6 bases). With 2 bases removed from V and 4 bases from J, the gap between germline ends came to 17 bases. In germline, CDR1 is SGHDN, CDR2 FVKESK. This CDR3 spans 16 amino acids. CDR3 DNA: TGTGCCAGCAGCCAAACTACCAGGGGTTTGCCCACTGAAGCTTTCTTT. This codes for CASSQTTRGLPTEAFF.

This clonotype came up many times. The junction differs from germline at one of its ends, possibly a read error. The V and J genes are TRBV5-1 and TRBJ2-2, with TRBD1 matching over 7 bases. CDR1 is SGHRS and CDR2 is YFSETQ in the germline V gene. The CDR3 length is 16 residues. The CDR3 here is CASSLGTDLNTGELFF. The CDR3, as DNA: TGTGCCAGCAGCTTGGGGACAGACCTGAACACCGGGGAGCTGTTTTTT. Using reference TRBV5-1 and TRBJ2-2 for the parts outside the CDR3, the full variable domain is KAGVTQTPRYLIKTRGQQVTLSCSPISGHRSVSWYQQTPGQGLQFLFEYFSETQRNKGNFPGRFSGRQFSNSRSEMNVSTLELGDSALYLCASSLGTDLNTGELFFGEGSRLTVL.

The chain combines TRBV7-9 with TRBJ1-1; D might be TRBD1 (5 bases). The V gene's germline CDR1 is SEHNR and CDR2 FQNEAQ (reference sequence). This CDR3 region has 15 residues. V gave up 4 bases and J gave up 6 bases, with 18 bases separating them. The CDR3 sequence: CASSYIGGGSSEAFF. For the CDR3, the DNA is TGTGCCAGCAGCTACATCGGCGGGGGGTCCTCTGAAGCTTTCTTT. Full variable domain (remainder filled in from reference TRBV7-9 and TRBJ1-1): DTGVSQNPRHKITKRGQNVTFRCDPISEHNRLYWYRQTLGQGPEFLTYFQNEAQLEKSRLLSDRFSAERPKGSFSTLEIQRTEQGDSAMYLCASSYIGGGSSEAFFGQGTRLTVV.

This clonotype was found many times. The germline gene is not matched at one end of the junction; a read error may be the cause. The genes are TRBV28 and TRBJ1-2; perhaps TRBD1 as D (5 bases). In germline, CDR1 is MDHEN, CDR2 SYDVKM. The CDR3 contains 13 residues. CDR3: CASSLGANYGYTF. As DNA, the CDR3 is TGCGCCAGCAGCTTGGGGGCTAACTATGGCTACACCTTC.

This clonotype was counted many times. The rearrangement joins TRBV5-4 to TRBJ1-1; possibly TRBD1 for D (5 bases). With 4 bases removed from V and 5 bases from J, the gap between germline ends came to 9 bases. Germline assignment: CDR1 SGHNT and CDR2 YYREEE (reference sequence). The CDR3 sequence is 12 residues long. The CDR3 bases are TGTGCCAGCAGCAGGCAGGGTACTGAAGCTTTCTTT. Translated, it gives CASSRQGTEAFF.

This clonotype was counted many times. The chain couples TRBV20-1 to TRBJ1-6, with D perhaps TRBD1 (5 bases). The V end lost 2 bases, the J end lost 3 bases, and 11 bases lay between the germline ends. Germline CDR1 reads DFQATT; CDR2 reads SNEGSKA (reference sequence). The CDR3 runs to 15 residues. CDR3 coding DNA: TGCAGTGCTAGACCGGGGGAGGACTATAATTCACCCCTCCACTTT. Amino acid sequence: CSARPGEDYNSPLHF.

This clonotype has more than one count but fewer than ten. The CDR3 DNA reads as TGTGCCACCAGTGACCCTGGACAGGGATATACCGGGGAGCTGTTTTTT. It encodes CATSDPGQGYTGELFF. V usage is TRBV24-1 and J usage is TRBJ2-2; 8 bases line up with TRBD1. The CDR3 length is 16 residues. CDR1 and CDR2 (germline): KGHDR, SFDVKD. V shed 4 bases and J 5 bases; nucleotides not matched to a gene: 8.

This clonotype was observed a handful of times. The rearrangement uses TRBV6-1 and TRBJ1-4, with D maybe TRBD1 (5 bases). This CDR3 comprises 15 residues. V was pared by 6 bases and J by 3 bases, with 14 bases between. The germline CDR1 and CDR2 sequences are MNHNS and SASEGT. The DNA for the CDR3 is TGTGCCAGCAGCCCCTGGCAGGGAGCTAATGAAAAACTGTTTTTT. The encoded protein is CASSPWQGANEKLFF.

At least ten counts were recorded for this clonotype. This chain connects TRBV5-1 to TRBJ2-2; D is unresolved. The CDR3 totals 11 residues. The germline V and J ends were trimmed by 4 bases and 8 bases, with 6 bases remaining between them. Germline CDR1 reads SGHRS; CDR2 reads YFSETQ. CDR3 sequence: CASSPEGELFF. The CDR3 DNA reads as TGCGCCAGCAGCCCTGAGGGGGAGCTGTTTTTT.

Ten or more counts support this clonotype. V is TRBV11-2 and J is TRBJ2-7; either TRBD1 or TRBD2 may supply D (6 bases each). There are 15 residues in the CDR3. Germline V gene sequence: CDR1 SGHAT, CDR2 FQNNGV. The V end was cut by 3 bases, the J end by 2 bases, with 14 bases between. CDR3 region: CASSFHGGVAYEQYF. The CDR3 coding sequence is TGTGCCAGCAGCTTCCACGGGGGCGTTGCCTACGAGCAGTACTTC.

This clonotype has ten or more counts. This chain connects TRBV19 to TRBJ1-1, with D maybe TRBD1 (6 bases). Per germline, CDR1 LNHDA and CDR2 SQIVND (reference sequence). Trimming pared 6 bases from V and 0 bases from J, leaving 8 bases between. The CDR3 length is 13 residues. The CDR3 DNA is TGTGCCAGTAGGGACAGCCTGAACACTGAAGCTTTCTTT. Amino acids: CASRDSLNTEAFF.

This chain uses TRBV6-4 with TRBJ1-1, with a weak D call TRBD1 (6 bases). Germline values: CDR1 MRHNA, CDR2 SNTAGT. This CDR3 region has 13 residues. Trimming removed 6 bases from V and 4 bases from J, with 12 bases in between. CDR3 sequence: CASRRTAGTEAFF. The CDR3, as DNA: TGTGCCAGCAGGAGGACAGCGGGCACTGAAGCTTTCTTT.

This clonotype has a handful of counts. The DNA of the CDR3 is TGTGCCAGCAGTAAAAAGGGGGGGGATGAAAAACTGTTTTTT. Protein product: CASSKKGGDEKLFF. The J gene is TRBJ1-4, the V gene TRBV27, with TRBD1 as a possible D gene (6 bases). This CDR3 comprises 14 residues. Deletions cut 5 bases from V and 6 bases from J, with 13 bases between. The germline CDR1 and CDR2 sequences are MNHEY and SMNVEV (reference sequence). Looking up the rest from reference TRBV27 and TRBJ1-4 gives the full variable domain: EAQVTQNPRYLITVTGKKLTVTCSQNMNHEYMSWYRQDPGLGLRQIYYSMNVEVTDKGDVPEGYKVSRKEKRNFPLILESPSPNQTSLYFCASSKKGGDEKLFFGSGTQLSVL.

Many counts were recorded for this clonotype. The chain couples TRBV27 to TRBJ2-5; D ambiguous. CDR3 size: 12 residues. Germline assignment: CDR1 MNHEY and CDR2 SMNVEV (reference sequence). V lost 0 bases, J lost 5 bases, and 4 bases lay in between. CDR3 region: CASSLSQETQYF. CDR3 bases: TGTGCCAGCAGTTTATCGCAGGAGACCCAGTACTTC.

The genes are TRBV5-1 and TRBJ2-5; 8 bases fit TRBD1. The germline V gene has CDR1 SGHRS and CDR2 YFSETQ. The CDR3 totals 14 residues. J was trimmed by 2 bases and V by 5 bases; bases with no gene match: 5. CDR3 DNA sequence: TGCGCCAGCAGATTTGGGACAGGACAAGAGACCCAGTACTTC. It is translated as CASRFGTGQETQYF.

This sequence joins TRBV27 and TRBJ2-3; D is undetermined. CDR3 length: 14 amino acids. The V gene lost 3 bases and the J gene lost 6 bases, with 13 bases spanning the gap. Germline V CDR1 and CDR2: MNHEY, SMNVEV (reference sequence). The CDR3 DNA follows: TGTGCCAGCAGTTTTGGTCAGTCCTATGATACGCAGTATTTT. Protein: CASSFGQSYDTQYF.

This clonotype was picked up a small number of times. The CDR3 nucleotides read TGTGCCAGCAGCTTAGTCCAGGGAATGAACACTGAAGCTTTCTTT. This gives the protein CASSLVQGMNTEAFF. The J gene is TRBJ1-1, the V gene TRBV11-2, with TRBD1 as a possible D gene (5 bases). Trimming pared 1 base from V and 0 bases from J, leaving 9 bases between. The CDR3 has 15 residues. Germline V gives CDR1 SGHAT, CDR2 FQNNGV.

As to this clonotype: This may come from a read error, since a much larger clone is one base off. The chain employs TRBV7-9 and TRBJ1-1, with D unclear. In germline, CDR1 is SEHNR, CDR2 FQNEAQ (reference sequence). The CDR3 is 13 amino acids. CDR3 nucleotide sequence: TGTGCCAGCAGCTTAACCCCAGACACTGAAGCTTCCTTT. It specifies CASSLTPDTEASF.

This clonotype was found many times. The CDR3: CASGGAGPNEKLFF. The CDR3 DNA reads as TGTGCCAGCGGGGGGGCAGGACCGAATGAAAAACTGTTTTTT. The chain employs TRBV2 and TRBJ1-4, with a weak D call TRBD1 (6 bases). Between the trimmed V and J ends, which lost 8 bases and 5 bases, there was a span of 15 bases. There are 14 residues in the CDR3. CDR1 and CDR2 from the germline V gene are SNHLY and FYNNEI.

This clonotype was seen repeatedly, ten times or more. The chain joins TRBV20-1 to TRBJ2-3; D remains ambiguous. The CDR3 loop spans 12 amino acids. The germline V gene has CDR1 DFQATT and CDR2 SNEGSKA (reference sequence). Here the CDR3 DNA reads TGCAGCTTAACGGATAGCACAGATACGCAGTATTTT. Protein: CSLTDSTDTQYF.

There are many counts of this clonotype. The CDR3 nucleotides read TGCGCCAGCAGCCAAGATCACAGGGGAGGGGCCCAGCATTTT. This translates into CASSQDHRGGAQHF. This rearrangement joins TRBV4-1 to TRBJ1-5; 7 nucleotides match TRBD1. The CDR3 totals 14 residues. Germline V gene sequence: CDR1 MGHRA, CDR2 YSYEKL. V trimming: 0 bases; J trimming: 11 bases; junction bases outside the gene matches: 7.

This clonotype was detected many times. The rearrangement uses TRBV5-6 and TRBJ2-2, with 9 bases aligning to TRBD1. CDR1 and CDR2 from the germline V gene are SGHDT and YYEEEE. This CDR3 region has 16 residues. V lost 4 bases and J lost 5; bases outside the gene matches: 9. CDR3 DNA sequence: TGTGCCAGCAGCCGGATTCCAGGACAGGGGACCGGGGAGCTGTTTTTT. This codes for CASSRIPGQGTGELFF. Drawing the rest from reference TRBV5-6 and TRBJ2-2, the complete variable domain is DAGVTQSPTHLIKTRGQQVTLRCSPKSGHDTVSWYQQALGQGPQFIFQYYEEEERQRGNFPDRFSGHQFPNYSSELNVNALLLGDSALYLCASSRIPGQGTGELFFGEGSRLTVL.

The sample holds many counts of this clonotype. J is TRBJ2-1 and V is TRBV28, with D unclear. Trimming stripped 3 bases from V and 3 bases from J, with 12 bases between. CDR3 length: 15 amino acids. CDR1 MDHEN and CDR2 SYDVKM come from the germline V gene. The CDR3 region has the DNA TGTGCCAGCAGTTTCGAGGTTGGGCTCTACAATGAGCAGTTCTTC. It codes for CASSFEVGLYNEQFF.

This clonotype came up once. This chain connects TRBV10-3 to TRBJ1-1, with D unresolved. Germline V gene data show CDR1 as ENHRY and CDR2 as SYGVKD. The length of the CDR3 is 13 residues. Trimming took off 4 bases at V and 0 bases at J, with 6 bases between the two ends. CDR3 sequence (DNA): TGTGCCATCAGTGGGGGTATGAACACTGAAGCTTTCTTT. This codes for CAISGGMNTEAFF.

V usage is TRBV29-1 and J usage is TRBJ1-5; D gene unclear. Germline loops: CDR1 SQVTM, CDR2 ANQGSEA. This CDR3 spans 14 amino acids. V was shortened by 0 bases and J by 7 bases, with 13 bases between the two germline ends. The CDR3 DNA sequence: TGCAGCGTTGAAGATGGGAACAACAAGCAGCCCCAGCATTTT. Translation gives CSVEDGNNKQPQHF.

There are a few counts of this clonotype. CDR3 sequence reads: CASSRHSYGYTF. The CDR3 bases are TGTGCCAGTAGCAGACATAGCTATGGCTACACCTTC. V is TRBV19 and J is TRBJ1-2; D gene uncertain. The V and J ends lost 6 bases and 4 bases respectively, with 9 bases between them. Germline V lookup: CDR1 LNHDA, CDR2 SQIVND (reference sequence). The CDR3 is 12 amino acids.